The 11 T cell receptor beta chains listed next were all sequenced from one sample in a study of blood T cell repertoires in COVID-19. Only in-frame clones appear in the TCRdb table, and some are missing; sequencing was by immunoSEQ multiplex PCR. The sample has some 220,000 clones, around 83% seen once. Sample: PBMCs or T cells enriched from blood (not recorded which). The receptors derive from a woman between 40 and 55 years old with acute COVID-19.

The rearrangement links TRBV20-1 to TRBJ2-1, with TRBD2 matching over 11 bases. The CDR3 consists of 15 residues. Germline CDR1 and CDR2: DFQATT and SNEGSKA (reference sequence). J lost 6 bases, V lost 3 bases, and 7 bases had no gene match. DNA of the CDR3: TGCAGTGCTAGTATCCCTAGCGGGGGGTTCAATGAGCAGTTCTTC. This encodes CSASIPSGGFNEQFF.

V is TRBV29-1 and J is TRBJ2-1; D gene ambiguous. Germline CDR1 is SQVTM and CDR2 is ANQGSEA. With 5 bases removed from V and 6 bases from J, the gap between germline ends came to 5 bases. This CDR3 has 10 residues. The CDR3 DNA follows: TGCAGCGTTAAGCCCAATGAGCAGTTCTTC. The encoded protein is CSVKPNEQFF.

The chain uses TRBV27 and TRBJ1-6, with TRBD1 matching over 9 bases. CDR1 MNHEY and CDR2 SMNVEV come from the germline V gene (reference sequence). V was clipped by 9 bases and J by 9 bases; unmatched bases: 6. The CDR3 runs to 13 residues. The CDR3 loop reads CASRQGQGSPLHF. CDR3 coding DNA: TGTGCCAGTCGACAGGGACAGGGTTCACCCCTCCACTTT.

The chain recombines TRBV4-3 with TRBJ1-3; D gene uncertain. Germline V gene sequence: CDR1 LGHNA, CDR2 YSLEER. Trimming cost V 3 bases and J 1 base, with 13 bases left between them. The CDR3 runs 16 residues. The CDR3 sequence: CASSQGKGGSGNTIYF. The DNA of the CDR3 is TGCGCCAGCAGCCAGGGGAAGGGAGGATCTGGAAACACCATATATTTT.

This chain joins TRBV25-1 and TRBJ2-4, with TRBD1 identical over 7 bases. The CDR3 spans 17 residues. CDR1 MGHDK and CDR2 SYGVNS come from the germline V gene. J was trimmed by 0 bases and V by 3 bases; bases with no gene match: 8. For the CDR3, the DNA is TGTGCCAGCAGTGATCCCCGGGACAGAATAGCCAAAAACATTCAGTACTTC. Translation: CASSDPRDRIAKNIQYF. The whole variable domain, remainder taken from reference TRBV25-1 and TRBJ2-4, is EADIYQTPRYLVIGTGKKITLECSQTMGHDKMYWYQQDPGMELHLIHYSYGVNSTEKGDLSSESTVSRIRTEHFPLTLESARPSHTSQYLCASSDPRDRIAKNIQYFGAGTRLSVL.

In its sample, this clone was seen a few times. The V call is TRBV18, the J call TRBJ1-1; unclear D gene. V was trimmed by 3 bases and J by 6 bases, leaving 8 bases between them. CDR3 length: 12 amino acids. Germline-derived CDR1 and CDR2 are KGHSH and LQKENI. The CDR3 bases are TGTGCCAGCTCACCCGACACATCTGAAGCTTTCTTT. Translated, it gives CASSPDTSEAFF.

The chain couples TRBV7-9 to TRBJ1-1; 8 bases are a match to TRBD1. The CDR3 extends over 15 amino acids. Germline CDR1 is SEHNR and CDR2 is FQNEAQ (reference sequence). V lost 6 bases, J lost 2 bases, and 8 bases stayed unmatched. For the CDR3, the DNA is TGTGCCAGCAGTCAACAGGGGGGATTAAACACTGAAGCTTTCTTT. This translates into CASSQQGGLNTEAFF.

The chain couples TRBV11-2 to TRBJ2-3, with 8 bases identical to TRBD2. The CDR3 length is 17 residues. The junction had 14 bases not matched to a gene; V was cut back by 5 bases and J by 4 bases. The germline CDR1 and CDR2 sequences are SGHAT and FQNNGV. The CDR3 nucleotides read TGTGCCAGCAGCCCCCCCCCTGGAGCGGGGGAGGCAGATACGCAGTATTTT. It codes for CASSPPPGAGEADTQYF.

The rearrangement links TRBV11-2 to TRBJ2-7, with D perhaps matching TRBD2 (6 bases). The CDR3 contains 16 residues. Germline V CDR1 and CDR2: SGHAT, FQNNGV. V was clipped by 4 bases and J by 5 bases, with 21 bases between them. The CDR3 nucleotides are TGTGCCAGCAGCTCCGGAGGGCCTATTAGTGTCGACGAGCAGTACTTC. Its translation is CASSSGGPISVDEQYF.

This chain connects TRBV3-1 (or the pseudogene TRBV3-2) to TRBJ2-1; D perhaps matches TRBD2 (6 bases). Germline CDR1 and CDR2: LGHDT and YNNKEL (reference sequence). V was cut by 5 bases and J by 6 bases, with 20 bases left in between. The CDR3 has 16 amino acids. CDR3 in amino acids: CASSYHRDLCRNEQFF. Written as DNA, the CDR3 is TGTGCCAGCAGCTATCACCGGGACTTGTGCCGCAATGAGCAGTTCTTC.

The chain has TRBV7-6 and TRBJ1-1, with TRBD1 as a possible D gene (6 bases). The CDR3 sequence is 14 residues long. The V gene's germline CDR1 is SGHVS and CDR2 FNYEAQ. Trimming left V 5 bases short and J 2 bases short, with 12 bases between. The CDR3 nucleotides read TGTGCCAGCAGCACGGGGGGGCCCAACACTGAAGCTTTCTTT. Its translation: CASSTGGPNTEAFF. Variable domain in full (rest from reference TRBV7-6 and TRBJ1-1): GAGVSQSPRYKVTKRGQDVALRCDPISGHVSLYWYRQALGQGPEFLTYFNYEAQQDKSGLPNDRFSAERPEGSISTLTIQRTEQRDSAMYRCASSTGGPNTEAFFGQGTRLTVV.